These 11 T cell receptor beta chains originate from one sample sequenced in a study of T cells in Graves' hyperthyroidism and ophthalmopathy. Researchers amplified the TCR beta CDR3 regions from RNA transcripts. In the first-round RT-PCR of the TCR CDR3, the HTBI primer set was used. TCRdb redid the calling of the multiplex PCR reads with MiXCR, one entry per CDR3 protein. This sample has nearly 600,000 distinct CDR3 sequences, with 13% to 15% found just once. Sequenced sample: blood. The receptors shown here come from a woman aged 18 to 35 with Graves' ophthalmopathy.

This clonotype was counted ten times or more. The chain carries TRBV2 and TRBJ2-7, with D hard to call. The CDR3 runs to 16 residues. In germline, CDR1 is SNHLY, CDR2 FYNNEI. V dropped 4 bases and J dropped 5 bases, with 21 bases sitting between them. The CDR3 DNA follows: TGTGCCAGCAGTGCTCTCGGGTTTCACGCCCGGGACGAGCAGTACTTC. Its translation: CASSALGFHARDEQYF.

This clonotype has more than one count but fewer than ten. The genes are TRBV20-1 and TRBJ2-7; TRBD1 matches at 7 bases. The CDR3 spans 18 residues. In germline, CDR1 is DFQATT, CDR2 SNEGSKA (reference sequence). Trimming cost V 7 bases and J 2 bases; bases outside gene matches: 23. The CDR3 DNA reads TGCAGTGTTAATAACTTTCGTTACGCACAGGGGCCACCCTACGAGCAGTACTTC. This translates into CSVNNFRYAQGPPYEQYF.

This clonotype was detected many times. CDR3 amino acids: CASSAGVYNEQFF. CDR3 nucleotide sequence: TGTGCCAGCAGTGCGGGGGTATACAATGAGCAGTTCTTC. V usage is TRBV7-3 and J usage is TRBJ2-1, with 7 bases lining up with TRBD2. The length of the CDR3 is 13 residues. Per germline, CDR1 SGHTA and CDR2 FQGTGA. V was clipped by 6 bases and J by 4 bases; unmatched bases: 3. Full variable domain (outside the CDR3, taken from reference TRBV7-3 and TRBJ2-1): GAGVSQTPSNKVTEKGKYVELRCDPISGHTALYWYRQSLGQGPEFLIYFQGTGAADDSGLPNDRFFAVRPEGSVSTLKIQRTERGDSAVYLCASSAGVYNEQFFGPGTRLTVL.

This clonotype occurred many times. This chain links TRBV7-8 with TRBJ2-3; TRBD2 might be the D (5 bases). Germline V CDR1 and CDR2: SGHVS, FQNEAQ. The CDR3 extends over 18 amino acids. The V and J ends lost 0 bases and 1 base respectively, with 17 bases between them. The CDR3 sequence: CASSLAPRAPGGTDTQYF. In nucleotides, the CDR3 is TGTGCCAGCAGCTTAGCGCCTCGAGCGCCCGGGGGCACAGATACGCAGTATTTT. Based on the CDR3 plus reference TRBV7-8 and TRBJ2-3, the full variable domain is GAGVSQSPRYKVAKRGQDVALRCDPISGHVSLFWYQQALGQGPEFLTYFQNEAQLDKSGLPSDRFFAERPEGSVSTLKIQRTQQEDSAVYLCASSLAPRAPGGTDTQYFGPGTRLTVL.

This clonotype was found a few times. The genes are TRBV7-9 and TRBJ1-1; D may be TRBD1 (5 bases). V dropped 1 base and J dropped 4 bases, with 13 bases sitting between them. CDR3 length equals 15 residues. Germline loops: CDR1 SEHNR, CDR2 FQNEAQ (reference sequence). The CDR3 nucleotides are TGTGCCAGCAGCTTAGGGGGCGGGTTGGGCACTGAAGCTTTCTTT. This encodes CASSLGGGLGTEAFF.

CDR3 sequence (DNA): TGTGCCAGCAGTTGGACTAGCGAGGACGAGCAGTACTTC. Its translation is CASSWTSEDEQYF. The genes are TRBV27 and TRBJ2-7; 9 bases align to TRBD2. CDR3 size: 13 residues. The V gene end was trimmed by 4 bases and the J gene end by 5 bases; junction bases not matched to a gene: 3. Germline values: CDR1 MNHEY, CDR2 SMNVEV (reference sequence).

This clonotype was found many times. The chain employs TRBV19 and TRBJ1-1; no definite D call. The CDR3 has 16 residues. The germline V gene encodes CDR1 LNHDA and CDR2 SQIVND (reference sequence). Trimming cost V 0 bases and J 1 base, with 12 bases left between them. The CDR3 loop is CASSIDPWGKNTEAFF. As DNA, the CDR3 is TGTGCCAGTAGTATAGATCCCTGGGGTAAGAACACTGAAGCTTTCTTT.

This clonotype was detected ten times or more. This sequence joins TRBV28 and TRBJ2-3; 9 bases fit TRBD2. This CDR3 spans 14 amino acids. Germline V CDR1 and CDR2: MDHEN, SYDVKM. Trimming removed 6 bases from V and 1 base from J; junction bases left unmatched: 2. In DNA, the CDR3 is TGTGCCAGCAGGGTAGCGGGAGGCACAGATACGCAGTATTTT. Protein sequence: CASRVAGGTDTQYF.

This clonotype has ten or more counts. The chain employs TRBV10-3 and TRBJ2-7; D is uncertain. The CDR3 loop spans 13 amino acids. CDR1 and CDR2 from the germline V gene are ENHRY and SYGVKD. V was trimmed by 0 bases and J by 5 bases, leaving 8 bases between them. The CDR3 is CAISESKGDEQYF. CDR3 bases: TGTGCCATCAGTGAGTCGAAGGGTGACGAGCAGTACTTC.

This clonotype has ten or more counts. The CDR3 sequence: CASSLDGGSDYEQYF. CDR3 nucleotide sequence: TGTGCCAGCAGCTTAGACGGAGGGTCCGACTACGAGCAGTACTTC. The rearrangement links TRBV7-2 to TRBJ2-7; a weak D match, TRBD2 (6 bases). Germline V gives CDR1 SGHTA, CDR2 FQGNSA. The CDR3 contains 15 residues. Trimming removed 1 base from V and 3 bases from J, with 13 bases in between.

This clonotype has a handful of counts. This rearrangement joins TRBV19 to TRBJ1-1; perhaps TRBD1 as D (6 bases). The CDR3 totals 14 residues. The germline V and J ends were trimmed by 6 bases and 5 bases, with 16 bases remaining between them. CDR1 and CDR2 from the germline V gene are LNHDA and SQIVND (reference sequence). This CDR3 is CASSHRVGGTEAFF. The CDR3 DNA reads TGTGCCAGTAGCCACAGGGTAGGAGGGACTGAAGCTTTCTTT.